This TCR beta chain was documented in a study of identifying expanded T cells in peripheral blood. The CDR3 is 17 residues long. V lost 3 bases and J 3 bases, leaving 20 bases between the germline ends. The germline V gene has CDR1 SGHNT and CDR2 YENEEA. During the collection period, no donor immune events like infections were recorded. The method was immunoSEQ multiplex PCR; TCRdb's version includes in-frame clones alone and lacks a portion of them. The table has about 81,000 clones, roughly 84% seen once; the top ten hold less than 20%. General observations from the study: Across healthy donors, higher total template counts meant significantly greater roughly 2-week count variance.

Points on this clone: Its target is unknown.

The sample comprised blood. The rearrangement uses TRBV11-3 and TRBJ1-1, with D uncertain. The receptor was derived from a person aged 18 to 75 in good health. CDR3 protein: CASSLGFPKGEDTEAFF. The CDR3 DNA reads as TGTGCCAGCAGCTTGGGATTCCCAAAGGGTGAAGACACTGAAGCTTTCTTT.